One T cell receptor (beta chain) is described in this entry. Germline V CDR1 and CDR2: MDHEN, SYDVKM. V lost 7 bases and J lost 6, with 10 bases in between. The CDR3 extends over 13 amino acids. Repertoires were generated with immunoSEQ multiplex PCR, while TCRdb's copy carries only in-frame clones and drops some. The profile covers about 49,000 clones, with around 83% appearing a single time and around 1.6% taken by the ten largest. The sample comes from a study of blood T cell repertoires in COVID-19. J is TRBJ1-6 and V is TRBV28; the D gene is possibly TRBD1 (5 bases). Sequenced: peripheral blood. The receptor was derived from a man aged 50 to 59 with acute or convalescent COVID-19. The CDR3: CASIRRANSPLHF. CDR3 coding DNA: TGTGCCAGCATACGCAGGGCTAATTCACCCCTCCACTTT.